The rows below give T cell receptor beta chains drawn from one sample of a study of T cell responses to AZD1222 COVID-19 vaccine. Method: immunoSEQ multiplex PCR; TCRdb's copy keeps in-frame clones and lacks some. The table lists approximately 76,000 clones, 70% to 90% of them singletons, with about a fifth in the top ten. The material sequenced was peripheral blood, taken on day 0 of AZD1222 vaccination. The receptors here all came from an adult in good health. Both conserved end residues are part of each CDR3. A D gene is named only where the DNA matches it firmly. For some rows the clone size is stated as once, few or many, or as a class when expanded; others skip it.

TRBJ1-1	TRBV15	.	.	CATSRTRVNTEAFF	TGTGCCACCAGCCGGACAAGGGTTAACACTGAAGCTTTCTTT
TRBJ2-2	TRBV5-4	.	.	CASSGGGLAVNTGELFF	TGTGCCAGCAGCGGGGGGGGCCTAGCGGTTAACACCGGGGAGCTGTTTTTT
TRBJ2-1	TRBV7-2	once	.	CASSLGPSYNEQFF	TGTGCCAGCAGCCTGGGACCCTCCTACAATGAGCAGTTCTTC
TRBJ2-7	TRBV30	.	TRBD2	CAWSVTRRGGEQYF	TGTGCCTGGAGTGTTACTCGGCGGGGGGGCGAGCAGTACTTC
TRBJ2-2	TRBV19	.	TRBD1	CASSKDRGDTGELFF	TGTGCCAGTAGCAAGGACAGGGGGGACACCGGGGAGCTGTTTTTT
TRBJ2-7	TRBV30	.	TRBD1	CAWSVLGQGGQYF	TGTGCCTGGAGTGTACTCGGACAGGGCGGGCAGTACTTC
TRBJ2-7	TRBV3-1/TRBV3-2	.	TRBD2	CASSQVAGGDYEQYF	TGTGCCAGCAGCCAAGTAGCCGGGGGGGATTACGAGCAGTACTTC
TRBJ2-3	TRBV4-2	.	.	CASSQEGLDTQYF	TGTGCCAGCAGCCAAGAAGGTCTCGATACGCAGTATTTT
TRBJ2-3	TRBV4-3	.	.	CASSQERSGMLSDTQYF	TGCGCCAGCAGCCAAGAACGGTCAGGGATGCTTTCAGATACGCAGTATTTT
TRBJ2-2	TRBV5-4	.	.	CASSLATGGGGGELFF	TGTGCCAGCAGCTTGGCCACAGGGGGGGGAGGCGGGGAGCTGTTTTTT
TRBJ1-1	TRBV28	.	.	CASVLGGNTEAFF	TGTGCCAGCGTACTCGGGGGGAACACTGAAGCTTTCTTT
TRBJ1-2	TRBV10-3	.	.	CAISDGSNYGYTF	TGTGCCATCAGTGATGGCAGTAACTATGGCTACACCTTC
TRBJ1-2	TRBV5-4	once	.	CASSQGASVYTF	TGTGCCAGCAGCCAGGGTGCCAGCGTCTACACCTTC
TRBJ2-5	TRBV24-1	few	.	CATSDPRTVETQYF	TGTGCCACCAGTGATCCCCGGACAGTTGAGACCCAGTACTTC
TRBJ1-2	TRBV28	.	TRBD1	CASSTPGTGNYGYTF	TGTGCCAGCAGTACCCCCGGGACAGGGAACTATGGCTACACCTTC
TRBJ2-3	TRBV7-2	.	.	CASSLGLDTQYF	TGTGCCAGCAGCTTGGGGCTAGATACGCAGTATTTT
TRBJ1-2	TRBV6-6	.	.	CASSYSNPTYGYTF	TGTGCCAGCAGTTACTCAAACCCGACTTATGGCTACACCTTC
TRBJ1-1	TRBV27	.	.	CASSFREYTEAFF	TGTGCCAGCAGTTTTCGGGAATACACTGAAGCTTTCTTT
TRBJ2-7	TRBV5-1	.	TRBD1	CASSLRGQGFSEQYF	TGCGCCAGCAGCTTAAGGGGACAGGGGTTCAGCGAGCAGTACTTC
TRBJ2-7	TRBV19	once	TRBD2	CASSLLAGAAYEQYF	TGTGCCAGTAGTCTATTAGCGGGAGCGGCCTACGAGCAGTACTTC
TRBJ2-7	TRBV7-9	.	.	CASTLNWGQTSYEQYF	TGTGCCAGCACCCTTAATTGGGGACAAACCAGCTACGAGCAGTACTTC
TRBJ2-1	TRBV27	once	.	CASSYGFQYNEQFF	TGTGCCAGCAGTTATGGGTTTCAGTACAATGAGCAGTTCTTC
TRBJ2-7	TRBV6-5	.	.	CASNDRATYEQYF	TGTGCCAGCAACGATCGGGCTACCTACGAGCAGTACTTC
TRBJ1-1	TRBV7-8	.	.	CASSILGNTEAFF	TGTGCCAGCAGTATCCTTGGGAACACTGAAGCTTTCTTT
TRBJ2-3	TRBV19	.	.	CASSIAGVRGDTQYF	TGTGCCAGTAGTATAGCGGGGGTTCGTGGCGATACGCAGTATTTT